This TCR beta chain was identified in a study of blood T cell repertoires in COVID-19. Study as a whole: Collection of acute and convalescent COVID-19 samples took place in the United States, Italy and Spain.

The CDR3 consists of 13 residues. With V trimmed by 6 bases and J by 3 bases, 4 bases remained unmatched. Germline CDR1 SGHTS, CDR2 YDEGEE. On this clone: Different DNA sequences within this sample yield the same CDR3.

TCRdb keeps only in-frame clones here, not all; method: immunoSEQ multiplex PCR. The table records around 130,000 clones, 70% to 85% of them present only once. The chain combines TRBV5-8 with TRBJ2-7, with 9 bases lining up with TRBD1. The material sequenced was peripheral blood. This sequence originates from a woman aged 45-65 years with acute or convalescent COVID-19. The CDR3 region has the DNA TGTGCCAGCAACCGGGACAGGGACTACGAGCAGTACTTC. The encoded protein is CASNRDRDYEQYF. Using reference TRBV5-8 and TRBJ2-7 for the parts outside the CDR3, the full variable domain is EAGVTQSPTHLIKTRGQQATLRCSPISGHTSVYWYQQALGLGLQFLLWYDEGEERNRGNFPPRFSGRQFPNYSSELNVNALELEDSALYLCASNRDRDYEQYFGPGTRLTVT.